The clone carrying this T cell receptor (beta chain) was picked up a small number of times. Its antigen is as yet unknown. Every isolated RNA sample was fully reverse transcribed, so sequencing captured expressed TCRB transcripts. The assay was immunoSEQ multiplex PCR, and TCRdb's table has in-frame clones only and misses some. The sample contains about 290,000 clones, around 7.8% of which appear only once. The entry originates in a study of beta chain features in type 1 diabetes. Across the study: The patients were much like the healthy donors in age, gender and cell yields. Study-wide findings and caveats: Healthy donors had naive, central memory and Treg TCRB repertoires that appeared less similar than those seen among patients. There was a moderate but significant shortening of TCRB CDR3s in all four CD4+ subsets of Type 1 diabetes patients.

The CDR3 length is 15 residues. Germline values: CDR1 KGHSH, CDR2 LQKENI. V lost 3 bases to trimming and J lost 0 bases, with 9 bases between them. The chain uses TRBV18 and TRBJ1-3; no clear D gene. The receptor's source is a woman aged 18-29 years in good health. Sequenced input: central memory CD4+ T cells from blood. The CDR3 loop is CASSPITNSGNTIYF. For the CDR3, the DNA is TGTGCCAGCTCACCGATCACCAACTCTGGAAACACCATATATTTT.